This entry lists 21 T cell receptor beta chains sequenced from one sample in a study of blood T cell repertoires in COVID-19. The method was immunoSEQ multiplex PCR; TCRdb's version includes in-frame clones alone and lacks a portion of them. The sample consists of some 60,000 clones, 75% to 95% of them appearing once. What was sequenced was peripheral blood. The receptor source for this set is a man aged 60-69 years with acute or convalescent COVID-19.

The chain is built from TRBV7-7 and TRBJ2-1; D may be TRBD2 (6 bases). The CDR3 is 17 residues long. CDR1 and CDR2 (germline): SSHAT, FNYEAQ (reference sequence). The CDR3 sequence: CARSFGDSMSSYNEQFF. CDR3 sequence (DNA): TGTGCTAGGAGCTTTGGGGACTCTATGAGCTCCTACAATGAGCAGTTCTTC.

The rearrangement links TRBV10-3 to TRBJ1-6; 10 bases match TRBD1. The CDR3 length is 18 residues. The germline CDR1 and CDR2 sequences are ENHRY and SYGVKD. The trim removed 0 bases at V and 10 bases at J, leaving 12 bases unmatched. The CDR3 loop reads CAISESKALGTGDSPLHF. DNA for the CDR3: TGTGCCATCAGTGAGTCGAAGGCTCTAGGGACAGGGGACTCACCCCTCCACTTT.

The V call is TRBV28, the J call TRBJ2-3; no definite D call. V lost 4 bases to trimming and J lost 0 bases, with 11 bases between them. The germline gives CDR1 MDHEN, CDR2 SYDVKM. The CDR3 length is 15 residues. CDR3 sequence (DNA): TGTGCCAGCAGTTATGGAGCCCTCAGCACAGATACGCAGTATTTT. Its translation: CASSYGALSTDTQYF.

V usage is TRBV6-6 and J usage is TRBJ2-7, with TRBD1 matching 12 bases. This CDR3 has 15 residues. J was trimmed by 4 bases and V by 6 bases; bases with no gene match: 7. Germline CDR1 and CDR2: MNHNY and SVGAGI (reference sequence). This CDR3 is CASSRPGQGAYEQYF. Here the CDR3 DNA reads TGTGCCAGCAGCCGCCCGGGACAGGGGGCATACGAGCAGTACTTC.

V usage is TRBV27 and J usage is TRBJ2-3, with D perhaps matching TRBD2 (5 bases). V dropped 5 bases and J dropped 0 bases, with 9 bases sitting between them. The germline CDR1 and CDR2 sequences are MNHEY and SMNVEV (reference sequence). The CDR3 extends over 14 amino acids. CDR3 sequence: CASSLGLSTDTQYF. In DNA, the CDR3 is TGTGCCAGCAGTCTAGGACTGAGCACAGATACGCAGTATTTT.

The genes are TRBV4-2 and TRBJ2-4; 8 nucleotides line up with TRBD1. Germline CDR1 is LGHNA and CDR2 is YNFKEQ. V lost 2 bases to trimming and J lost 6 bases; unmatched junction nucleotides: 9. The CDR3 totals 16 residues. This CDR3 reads CASSQLVGTGRNIQYF. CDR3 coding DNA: TGTGCCAGCAGCCAACTAGTCGGGACAGGCCGAAACATTCAGTACTTC.

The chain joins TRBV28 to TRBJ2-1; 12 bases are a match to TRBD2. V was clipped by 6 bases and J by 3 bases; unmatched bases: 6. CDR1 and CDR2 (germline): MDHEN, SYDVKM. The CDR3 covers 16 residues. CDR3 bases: TGTGCCAGCAGAAAGACTAGCGGGAGATTCTACAATGAGCAGTTCTTC. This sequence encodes CASRKTSGRFYNEQFF.

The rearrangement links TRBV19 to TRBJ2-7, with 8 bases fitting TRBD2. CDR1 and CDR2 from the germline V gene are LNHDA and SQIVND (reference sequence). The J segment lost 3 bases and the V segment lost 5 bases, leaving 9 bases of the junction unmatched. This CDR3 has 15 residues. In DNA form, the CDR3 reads TGTGCCAGTAGTTCCCGTTCAGCGGGAGACTACGAGCAGTACTTC. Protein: CASSSRSAGDYEQYF.

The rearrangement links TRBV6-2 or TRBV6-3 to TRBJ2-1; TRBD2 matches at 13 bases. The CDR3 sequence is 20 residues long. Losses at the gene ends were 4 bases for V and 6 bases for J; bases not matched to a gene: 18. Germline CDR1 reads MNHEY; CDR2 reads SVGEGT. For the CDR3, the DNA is TGTGCCAGCAGTTTCAGTCCCACCCGAACTAGCGGGAGGGCCTTCAATGAGCAGTTCTTC. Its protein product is CASSFSPTRTSGRAFNEQFF.

The CDR3 loop reads CASCLGQGRAGELFF. The CDR3 DNA is TGTGCCAGCTGCCTGGGACAGGGTAGGGCCGGGGAGCTGTTTTTT. The chain combines TRBV2 with TRBJ2-2; TRBD1 aligns across 9 bases. The CDR3 runs 15 residues. With 8 bases clipped from V and 6 bases from J, the junction kept 10 bases outside the gene matches. Germline V gene sequence: CDR1 SNHLY, CDR2 FYNNEI.

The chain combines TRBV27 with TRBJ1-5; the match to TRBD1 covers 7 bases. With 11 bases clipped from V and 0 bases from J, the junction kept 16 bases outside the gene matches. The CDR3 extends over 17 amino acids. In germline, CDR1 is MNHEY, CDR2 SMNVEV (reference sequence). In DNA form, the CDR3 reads TGTGCCCGCACTCCCCGGGGACAGAGATTTAGCAATCAGCCCCAGCATTTT. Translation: CARTPRGQRFSNQPQHF.

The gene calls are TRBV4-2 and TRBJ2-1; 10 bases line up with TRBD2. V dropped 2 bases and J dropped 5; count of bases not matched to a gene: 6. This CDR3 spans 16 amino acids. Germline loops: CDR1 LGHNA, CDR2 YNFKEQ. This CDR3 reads CASSQILAGGDNEQFF. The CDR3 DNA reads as TGTGCCAGCAGCCAAATATTAGCGGGAGGCGACAATGAGCAGTTCTTC.

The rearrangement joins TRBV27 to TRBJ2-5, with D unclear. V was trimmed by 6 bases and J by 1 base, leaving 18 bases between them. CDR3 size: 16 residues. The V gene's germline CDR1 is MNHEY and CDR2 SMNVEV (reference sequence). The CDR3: CASREGVASSQETQYF. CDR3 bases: TGTGCCAGCAGAGAAGGAGTCGCCTCTTCCCAAGAGACCCAGTACTTC.

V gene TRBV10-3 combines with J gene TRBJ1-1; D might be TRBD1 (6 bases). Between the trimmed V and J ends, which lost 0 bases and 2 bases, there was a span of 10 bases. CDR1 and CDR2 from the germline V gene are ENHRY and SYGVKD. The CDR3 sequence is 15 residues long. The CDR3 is CAISESKGDNTEAFF. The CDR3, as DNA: TGTGCCATCAGTGAGTCGAAGGGGGATAACACTGAAGCTTTCTTT.

The CDR3: CASSFRWDRDDNSPLHF. In DNA form, the CDR3 reads TGCGCCAGCAGCTTTCGTTGGGACAGGGACGATAATTCACCCCTCCACTTT. The V call is TRBV5-1, the J call TRBJ1-6, with TRBD1 matching 9 bases. Looked up from germline, CDR1 is SGHRS and CDR2 is YFSETQ. V lost 2 bases, J lost 5 bases, and 8 bases stayed unmatched. The CDR3 length is 17 residues.

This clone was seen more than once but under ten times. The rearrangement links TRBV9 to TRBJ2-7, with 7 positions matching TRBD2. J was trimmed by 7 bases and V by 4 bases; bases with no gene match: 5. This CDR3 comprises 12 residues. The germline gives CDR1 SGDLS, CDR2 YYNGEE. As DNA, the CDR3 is TGTGCCAGCAGCATGGGAGGGATTGAGCAGTACTTC. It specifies CASSMGGIEQYF.

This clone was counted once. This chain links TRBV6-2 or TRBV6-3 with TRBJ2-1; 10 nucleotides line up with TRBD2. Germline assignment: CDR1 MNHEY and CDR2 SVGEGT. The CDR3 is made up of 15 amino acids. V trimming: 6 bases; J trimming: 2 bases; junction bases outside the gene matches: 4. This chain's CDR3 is CASSLAGGPYNEQFF. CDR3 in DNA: TGTGCCAGCAGCTTAGCGGGAGGCCCCTACAATGAGCAGTTCTTC.

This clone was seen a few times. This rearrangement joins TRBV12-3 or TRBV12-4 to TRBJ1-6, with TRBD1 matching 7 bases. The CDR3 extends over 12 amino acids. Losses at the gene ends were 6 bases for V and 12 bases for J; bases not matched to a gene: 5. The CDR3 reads CASSTQGLPLHF. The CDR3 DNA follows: TGTGCCAGCAGCACACAGGGGCTACCCCTCCACTTT.

The CDR3 DNA reads TGTGCCAGCAGTTACAGAGAAAATCAGCCCCAGCATTTT. This encodes CASSYRENQPQHF. The chain has TRBV27 and TRBJ1-5; D gene uncertain. This CDR3 spans 13 amino acids. Trimming took off 4 bases at V and 4 bases at J, with 8 bases between the two ends. Germline V CDR1 and CDR2: MNHEY, SMNVEV (reference sequence).

The DNA for the CDR3 is TGCGCCAGCAGTCAATCGAAAGGGGCAGGGAACACTGAAGCTTTCTTT. It yields the protein CASSQSKGAGNTEAFF. V usage is TRBV23-1 and J usage is TRBJ1-1; TRBD1 might be the D (5 bases). TRBV23-1 falls under the ORF class, with uncertain function. CDR3 length: 16 amino acids. V gave up 0 bases and J gave up 1 base, with 12 bases separating them.

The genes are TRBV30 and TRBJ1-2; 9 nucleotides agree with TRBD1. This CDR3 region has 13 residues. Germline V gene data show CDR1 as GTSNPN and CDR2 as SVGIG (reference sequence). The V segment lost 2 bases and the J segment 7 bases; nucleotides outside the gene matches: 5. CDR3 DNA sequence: TGTGCCTGGAGTCAAAACAGGGGGCCTGGCTACACCTTC. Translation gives CAWSQNRGPGYTF.